This TCR beta chain stems from a study of T cells in Graves' hyperthyroidism and ophthalmopathy. Amplified regions were TCR beta CDR3 sequences from RNA transcripts. The HTBI primer set was used in a first-round RT-PCR of the TCR CDR3. MiXCR, run by TCRdb on the multiplex PCR reads, gives a single entry per CDR3 protein. Among some 250,000 distinct CDR3 sequences listed, 14% to 15% were seen once. V was clipped by 0 bases and J by 6 bases, with 9 bases between them. The CDR3 has 14 residues. CDR1 and CDR2 from the germline V gene are SGHRS and YFSETQ. Uncontrolled infection, other autoimmune disease, pregnancy or lactation excluded patients. This clonotype was recorded at least ten times.

V is TRBV5-1 and J is TRBJ1-4; D gene unclear. The clonotype originates from a woman aged 40 to 49 with Graves' hyperthyroidism that later progressed to Graves' ophthalmopathy. Sequencing input: blood. The CDR3 spells CASSLASTDEKLFF. The CDR3 nucleotides read TGCGCCAGCAGCTTGGCCTCAACGGATGAAAAACTGTTTTTT.